This is a list of T cell receptor beta chains from one sample in a study of identical twins. TCRdb re-called the 5' RACE reads through MiXCR, storing one row per CDR3 protein. The table has hundreds of thousands of distinct CDR3 sequences, 5.5% to 7.5% seen once. Sequencing input: naive T cells sorted from blood. Source of these receptors: a man younger than 30 in good health. CDR3s include the opening cysteine and the closing phenylalanine or tryptophan. Fields, in order: CDR3 protein, CDR3 DNA, J gene, V gene, D gene, clone size. A D gene is named only where the DNA matches it firmly. Size is stated for part of the rows, as once, few or many counts, or as a class when the clone is expanded.

CASSPGTSGRGAKNIQYF	TGTGCCAGCAGTCCCGGGACTAGCGGGAGGGGAGCCAAAAACATTCAGTACTTC	TRBJ2-4	TRBV14	TRBD2	few
CSASGLAGGPDTQYF	TGCAGTGCTAGCGGTTTGGCGGGAGGGCCGGATACGCAGTATTTT	TRBJ2-3	TRBV20-1	TRBD2	.
CASKAAFF	TGTGCCAGCAAGGCTGCTTTCTTT	TRBJ1-1	TRBV25-1	.	many
CASSAPRGRTDTQYF	TGTGCCAGCAGCGCCCCGCGTGGTCGGACAGATACGCAGTATTTT	TRBJ2-3	TRBV5-4	.	.
CASSGIPEAFF	TGTGCCAGCAGCGGAATCCCTGAAGCTTTCTTT	TRBJ1-1	TRBV28	.	many
CASSLGMGRLRSNEQFF	TGCGCCAGCAGCTTGGGGATGGGGCGTCTCCGGAGCAATGAGCAGTTCTTC	TRBJ2-1	TRBV5-1	.	many
CSASPNTGELFF	TGCAGTGCATCCCCGAACACCGGGGAGCTGTTTTTT	TRBJ2-2	TRBV20-1	.	many
CSASLVSDTQYF	TGCAGTGCTAGTTTAGTTTCAGATACGCAGTATTTT	TRBJ2-3	TRBV20-1	.	many
CASTRQSSYNEQFF	TGTGCCAGCACCAGACAGAGCTCCTACAATGAGCAGTTCTTC	TRBJ2-1	TRBV6-1	.	few
CASSRDRWSQETQYF	TGTGCCAGCAGTAGGGACAGGTGGAGCCAAGAGACCCAGTACTTC	TRBJ2-5	TRBV5-6	TRBD1	.
CSVGLSGRETQYF	TGCAGCGTTGGGCTTAGCGGGAGAGAGACCCAGTACTTC	TRBJ2-5	TRBV29-1	TRBD2	many
CSARVLNEKLFF	TGCAGTGCTAGAGTTCTGAATGAAAAACTGTTTTTT	TRBJ1-4	TRBV20-1	.	.
CASLRTNTEAFF	TGTGCCAGCCTACGGACGAACACTGAAGCTTTCTTT	TRBJ1-1	TRBV7-9	.	few
CASSAGIGTLETQYF	TGTGCCAGCAGTGCTGGAATCGGGACTTTAGAGACCCAGTACTTC	TRBJ2-5	TRBV27	.	many
CASSHTSGSSYNEQFF	TGTGCCAGCAGCCACACTAGCGGGAGTTCCTACAATGAGCAGTTCTTC	TRBJ2-1	TRBV5-5	TRBD2	many
CASKGRPNTEAFF	TGTGCCAGCAAGGGGAGGCCGAACACTGAAGCTTTCTTT	TRBJ1-1	TRBV6-1	.	many
CSALRTGPAEAFF	TGCAGTGCTCTTAGGACGGGCCCAGCTGAAGCTTTCTTT	TRBJ1-1	TRBV20-1	.	.
CASSLAGGPIGEQFF	TGTGCCAGCAGTTTAGCGGGAGGGCCAATCGGTGAGCAGTTCTTC	TRBJ2-1	TRBV28	TRBD2	few
CATSDYGTTSTPTQYF	TGTGCCACCAGTGATTACGGGACTACCTCCACCCCGACCCAGTACTTC	TRBJ2-5	TRBV24-1	TRBD2	many
CASSEWGDSYNEQFF	TGTGCCAGCAGTGAGTGGGGGGACTCCTACAATGAGCAGTTCTTC	TRBJ2-1	TRBV6-4	.	.
CASSLDWTSGVYNEQFF	TGTGCCAGCAGCTTAGATTGGACTAGCGGGGTTTACAATGAGCAGTTCTTC	TRBJ2-1	TRBV7-9	TRBD2	many
CASSKAEGALAALGHEQYF	TGTGCCAGCAGCAAAGCGGAAGGGGCACTAGCGGCCCTAGGGCACGAGCAGTACTTC	TRBJ2-7	TRBV21-1	.	.
CSASGSSRSEQYF	TGCAGTGCTAGTGGGTCTAGCAGGTCCGAGCAGTACTTC	TRBJ2-7	TRBV20-1	.	.
CASTDGRDEAHTGELFF	TGTGCCAGCACCGACGGCCGGGACGAAGCGCACACCGGGGAGCTGTTTTTT	TRBJ2-2	TRBV7-9	.	.
CASSRQGKETQYF	TGCGCCAGCAGCCGTCAGGGCAAAGAGACCCAGTACTTC	TRBJ2-5	TRBV4-3	.	few
CASRDRVDTGELFF	TGTGCCAGCAGGGACAGGGTGGACACCGGGGAGCTGTTTTTT	TRBJ2-2	TRBV2	TRBD1	few
CASSPPVLAAQYF	TGTGCCAGCTCACCACCCGTATTAGCGGCCCAGTACTTC	TRBJ2-5	TRBV18	.	.
CASSHRTSGDEQFF	TGCGCCAGCAGCCACCGGACTAGCGGCGATGAGCAGTTCTTC	TRBJ2-1	TRBV4-3	TRBD2	.
CASSDRTWRNTIYF	TGTGCCAGCAGTGATCGGACCTGGCGAAACACCATATATTTT	TRBJ1-3	TRBV12-3/TRBV12-4	.	many
CASSSTPGLAGETQYF	TGTGCCAGCAGCTCCACACCGGGACTAGCGGGGGAGACCCAGTACTTC	TRBJ2-5	TRBV13	TRBD2	.
CASSRDFAVGEQFF	TGCGCCAGCTCCCGGGATTTTGCGGTCGGTGAGCAGTTCTTC	TRBJ2-1	TRBV5-1	.	many
CASTTLPGQGNTIYF	TGTGCCAGCACCACACTCCCGGGACAAGGAAACACCATATATTTT	TRBJ1-3	TRBV5-5	.	many
CASRFKNTSSNQPQHF	TGTGCCAGCAGGTTTAAGAATACGAGTAGCAATCAGCCCCAGCATTTT	TRBJ1-5	TRBV14	.	many
CSARIRDLVETQYF	TGCAGTGCCCGAATTCGGGACTTGGTGGAGACCCAGTACTTC	TRBJ2-5	TRBV20-1	.	many
CASSERGPNQPQHF	TGTGCCAGCAGTGAACGGGGCCCGAATCAGCCCCAGCATTTT	TRBJ1-5	TRBV25-1	.	.
CASSLLQNGYTF	TGCGCCAGCAGCTTGTTGCAGAATGGCTACACCTTC	TRBJ1-2	TRBV5-1	.	few
CASYGGHEKLFF	TGTGCCAGCTACGGGGGTCATGAAAAACTGTTTTTT	TRBJ1-4	TRBV6-5	.	.
CASSPYRDRTYNEQFF	TGTGCCAGCTCACCGTACCGGGACAGAACTTACAATGAGCAGTTCTTC	TRBJ2-1	TRBV18	TRBD1	once
CATSRGLFDWGRNSPLHF	TGTGCCACCAGCAGAGGGTTATTTGACTGGGGCCGTAATTCACCCCTCCACTTT	TRBJ1-6	TRBV15	.	many
CASSRPGTNQPQHF	TGTGCCAGCAGCCGACCCGGGACAAATCAGCCCCAGCATTTT	TRBJ1-5	TRBV3-1	.	.
CASSFGPSSSYNEQFF	TGCGCCAGCAGCTTCGGGCCCAGCAGCTCCTACAATGAGCAGTTCTTC	TRBJ2-1	TRBV5-1	.	few
CAISESVIADNEQFF	TGTGCCATCAGTGAGTCGGTGATAGCGGACAATGAGCAGTTCTTC	TRBJ2-1	TRBV10-3	.	many
CASSLDGGPGYGYTF	TGCGCCAGCAGCTTGGACGGGGGCCCCGGATATGGCTACACCTTC	TRBJ1-2	TRBV5-1	.	.
CASKLTGAPFAEYF	TGTGCCAGCAAGTTGACGGGAGCCCCCTTCGCGGAGTACTTC	TRBJ2-5	TRBV6-5	.	.
CASSLGGEDGYTF	TGCGCCAGCAGCTTGGGGGGAGAGGATGGCTACACCTTC	TRBJ1-2	TRBV5-1	.	.
CASTLLAGVSNEQFF	TGTGCCAGCACCCTACTAGCGGGAGTTTCGAATGAGCAGTTCTTC	TRBJ2-1	TRBV12-3/TRBV12-4	TRBD2	.
CASSSRLTGELFF	TGCGCCAGCAGCTCCCGCCTCACCGGGGAGCTGTTTTTT	TRBJ2-2	TRBV5-1	.	many
CASSPGPAPRDIQYF	TGTGCCAGCAGCCCGGGGCCCGCGCCTCGGGACATTCAGTACTTC	TRBJ2-4	TRBV14	.	.
CASSPRTENQPQHF	TGTGCCAGCAGTCCCCGGACAGAGAATCAGCCCCAGCATTTT	TRBJ1-5	TRBV12-3/TRBV12-4	.	many
CASSLTRPYGYTF	TGTGCCAGCAGTTTAACCCGACCCTATGGCTACACCTTC	TRBJ1-2	TRBV12-3/TRBV12-4	.	many
CASSTTRGVNTGELFF	TGTGCCAGCAGTACAACTAGAGGGGTCAACACCGGGGAGCTGTTTTTT	TRBJ2-2	TRBV6-1	.	many
CASSQVGGAKNIQYF	TGTGCCAGCAGCCAAGTCGGCGGAGCCAAAAACATTCAGTACTTC	TRBJ2-4	TRBV3-1	.	.
CASSLSSQATQYF	TGTGCCAGCAGTTTATCGAGCCAGGCAACGCAGTATTTT	TRBJ2-3	TRBV27	.	few
CASSTLAATDTQYF	TGCGCCAGCAGCACCTTGGCGGCGACAGATACGCAGTATTTT	TRBJ2-3	TRBV5-1	.	many
CAWNAQSSYNEQFF	TGTGCCTGGAACGCCCAGAGCTCCTACAATGAGCAGTTCTTC	TRBJ2-1	TRBV30	.	.